This T cell receptor beta chain was identified in a study of T cell repertoires in cytomegalovirus infection. Study at large: The public TCR beta signatures pointed to both CMV infection and matching HLA type. Study conclusions and caveats: Dominating the ex vivo response were HLA-C-restricted CMV-specific TCR beta clonotypes. Identification of carriers of CMV plus the relevant HLA was achieved through cumulative public TCR beta family frequency.

Per the germline V gene, CDR1 is MNHEY and CDR2 is SMNVEV (reference sequence). The CDR3 loop spans 13 amino acids. TCRdb itself ran the reads through MiXCR, one entry per CDR3 protein. The repertoire holds roughly 76,000 distinct CDR3 sequences, with around 3.5% as singletons. On this clonotype: The antigen remains undetermined. A much more abundant neighbour one base away suggests this may be a read error.

This sequence joins TRBV27 and TRBJ1-6; D is ambiguous. The sequenced sample was PBMCs. The TCR sequence derives from a human donor in good health (CMV status not recorded). Some clones in this sample may be carry-over from other donors' samples. DNA of the CDR3: TGTGGCAGCAGTTTAATCCCGTTTTACCCCCTCCACTTT. It is translated as CGSSLIPFYPLHF.